This TCR beta chain was sequenced during a study of cytomegalovirus exposure and HLA in healthy donors. Study-level results: Cytomegalovirus-associated status was assigned to some 180 TCR beta chains. TCR clusters originating in the first cohort tended to co-occur in the 120 validation repertoires, according to a later analysis. Reports described diagnosis of cytomegalovirus status by the classifier as highly specific and sensitive.

The donors were part of the approximately 120-subject validation cohort, which stood apart from the 666-subject first cohort. Assay used: immunoSEQ multiplex PCR; TCRdb lists only in-frame clones, some missing. The profile shows 45,000 to 65,000 clones, 85% to 95% of them singletons. With regard to this clone: Its specificity is unknown.

The V gene lost 2 bases and the J gene lost 8 bases, with 12 bases spanning the gap. This CDR3 region has 14 residues. The germline CDR1 and CDR2 sequences are MDHEN and SYDVKM. This chain connects TRBV28 to TRBJ1-4, with unresolved D. The specimen was PBMCs. This TCR was recovered from a young woman in good health and CMV-seropositive. CDR3 in amino acids: CASSLVGPGEKLFF. The CDR3 DNA sequence: TGTGCCAGCAGTTTAGTCGGCCCGGGGGAAAAACTGTTTTTT.